Listed below are T cell receptor beta chains from one sample, sequenced in a study of T cell responses to AZD1222 COVID-19 vaccine. Clones were read by immunoSEQ multiplex PCR, and TCRdb kept only the in-frame ones, dropping some. The sample comprises roughly 160,000 clones, roughly nine tenths of which are singletons, and approximately 6.9% rests with the top ten. Sequencing used peripheral blood, obtained on day 0 of AZD1222 vaccination. These TCRs come from an adult in good health. The CDR3 runs from the conserved cysteine through the conserved F or W. Fields, in order: V gene, D gene, J gene, clone size, CDR3 DNA, CDR3 protein. A D gene is named only where the DNA matches it firmly. Clone size appears in some rows only: once, few, many, or a class for an expanded clone.

TRBV5-1	NA	TRBJ2-7	NA	TGCGCCAGCAGCCATGGTCCCGGACAGTTTGAATACGAGCAGTACTTC	CASSHGPGQFEYEQYF
TRBV24-1	NA	TRBJ2-7	NA	TGTGCCACCAGTGATTCCACAATTCCGTCGCCGAGCCCCTACGAGCAGTACTTC	CATSDSTIPSPSPYEQYF
TRBV27	NA	TRBJ2-5	NA	TGTGCCAGCAGTTTAAACCCCCACGAGGAGACCCAGTACTTC	CASSLNPHEETQYF
TRBV9	NA	TRBJ2-4	NA	TGTGCCAGCAGCGTAGGTTCCGGGGGGCAAGCCAAAAACATTCAGTACTTC	CASSVGSGGQAKNIQYF
TRBV29-1	TRBD2	TRBJ2-7	NA	TGCAGCGTAACCTCTAGCGGGGCCTACGAGCAGTACTTC	CSVTSSGAYEQYF
TRBV6-5	TRBD1	TRBJ1-2	NA	TGTGCCAGCAGAAGGACAGGGAATGGCTACACCTTC	CASRRTGNGYTF
TRBV6-2/TRBV6-3	NA	TRBJ2-1	NA	TGTGCCAGCAGTTACTTGGGTCCTGGGGAGCAGTTCTTC	CASSYLGPGEQFF
TRBV15	NA	TRBJ2-7	NA	TGTGCCACCAGCAGAGATGACTCGTACGAGCAGTACTTC	CATSRDDSYEQYF
TRBV3-1/TRBV3-2	NA	TRBJ1-6	NA	TGTGCCAGCAAAGCGGGGGGCGTCTATAATTCACCCCTCCACTTT	CASKAGGVYNSPLHF
TRBV30	TRBD1	TRBJ2-1	NA	TGTGCCTGGAGTGACAGGGGCTACAATGAGCAGTTCTTC	CAWSDRGYNEQFF
TRBV7-8	TRBD1	TRBJ1-5	NA	TGTGCCAGCAGCCCCACCGGACAGGGTTTAGATCAGCCCCAGCATTTT	CASSPTGQGLDQPQHF
TRBV3-1/TRBV3-2	NA	TRBJ1-3	NA	TGTGCCAGCAGCTCAACGTCCGGGAACCCCATATATTTT	CASSSTSGNPIYF
TRBV4-1	TRBD2	TRBJ2-1	NA	TGCGCCAGCAGCCAACTTATTAAGATAGCGGGGGGACGCTCCTACAATGAGCAGTTCTTC	CASSQLIKIAGGRSYNEQFF
TRBV19	NA	TRBJ1-1	NA	TGTGCCAGTAGTATAACTAACACTGAAGCTTTCTTT	CASSITNTEAFF
TRBV4-2	TRBD2	TRBJ2-2	once	TGTGCCAGCAGCACGGGGGGGACGAGTCTATCCGGGGAGCTGTTTTTT	CASSTGGTSLSGELFF
TRBV6-4	NA	TRBJ1-5	NA	TGTGCCAGCCTGAGCACTGATCAAAATTGGAGCAATCAGCCCCAGCATTTT	CASLSTDQNWSNQPQHF
TRBV4-3	NA	TRBJ1-6	NA	TGCGCCAGCAGCCAAGATACAGGTATATCTTCACCCCTCCACTTT	CASSQDTGISSPLHF
TRBV10-2	NA	TRBJ1-5	once	TGCGCCAGCAGTGAGTCCGGGTTGGACAATCAGCCCCAGCATTTT	CASSESGLDNQPQHF
TRBV7-6	NA	TRBJ2-2	NA	TGTGCCAGCAGCTTAGGGTCAGGGTCGAACACCGGGGAGCTGTTTTTT	CASSLGSGSNTGELFF
TRBV5-4	TRBD1	TRBJ2-3	NA	TGTGCCAGCAGACAACGACAGGGCGGCACAGATACGCAGTATTTT	CASRQRQGGTDTQYF
TRBV7-9	NA	TRBJ2-7	NA	TGTGCCAGCAGCTTAGAAGGTTTCTCCACAACCTACGAGCAGTACTTC	CASSLEGFSTTYEQYF
TRBV6-4	TRBD1	TRBJ1-6	NA	TGTGCCAGCAGTGACTCGGGACAGGGTAATTCACCCCTCCACTTT	CASSDSGQGNSPLHF
TRBV10-1	TRBD1	TRBJ1-1	NA	TGCGCCAGCAGTGGGCAGGGGGCGCAAACTGAAGCTTTCTTT	CASSGQGAQTEAFF
TRBV12-3/TRBV12-4	NA	TRBJ1-4	NA	TGTGCCAGCACTTCGGACACTAATGAAAAACTGTTTTTT	CASTSDTNEKLFF
TRBV30	NA	TRBJ2-7	NA	TGTGCCTGGAGTGTAGAGGGGGTTAGCTACGAGCAGTACTTC	CAWSVEGVSYEQYF
TRBV14	NA	TRBJ1-3	NA	TGTGCCAGCAGCCAAGACAATCGAGGCGTCTCTGGAAACACCATATATTTT	CASSQDNRGVSGNTIYF
TRBV19	NA	TRBJ1-1	NA	TGTGCCAGTCTGGACGACGGTCTCCTTGAAGCTTTCTTT	CASLDDGLLEAFF
TRBV15	TRBD1	TRBJ2-3	NA	TGTGCCACCAGCAGAGACTTAAAGACAGGGGAAAGCACAGATACGCAGTATTTT	CATSRDLKTGESTDTQYF
TRBV29-1	NA	TRBJ1-1	NA	TGCAGCGTTGTGCTCAGCAACACTGAAGCTTTCTTT	CSVVLSNTEAFF
TRBV6-5	NA	TRBJ1-5	NA	TGTGCCAGCAAATTCCATGCACAGAGCAATCAGCCCCAGCATTTT	CASKFHAQSNQPQHF
TRBV4-1	NA	TRBJ1-1	NA	TGCGCCAGCAGCCAGCCGACTACCCGGAACACTGAAGCTTTCTTT	CASSQPTTRNTEAFF
TRBV4-3	TRBD1	TRBJ1-1	NA	TGCGCCAGCAGCCAAGATGGGCCAGGGGGCGAGCATGCTTTCTTT	CASSQDGPGGEHAFF
TRBV4-2	NA	TRBJ1-2	NA	TGTGCCAGCAGCCGTGCAGGGTTAGGCTACACCTTC	CASSRAGLGYTF
TRBV5-5	TRBD2	TRBJ2-3	NA	TGTGCCAGCAGCTTCGGGACTAGCGGAATTACAGATACGCAGTATTTT	CASSFGTSGITDTQYF
TRBV3-1/TRBV3-2	TRBD1	TRBJ1-1	NA	TGTGCCAGCAGCACACAGGGGGACACTGAAGCTTTCTTT	CASSTQGDTEAFF
TRBV4-1	NA	TRBJ2-3	NA	TGCGCCAGCAGCCACGGACAGAGCACAGATACGCAGTATTTT	CASSHGQSTDTQYF
TRBV6-6	TRBD1	TRBJ1-1	NA	TGTGCCAGCGGGACAGCGTACGAAGCTTTCTTT	CASGTAYEAFF
TRBV28	NA	TRBJ2-2	NA	TGTGCCAGCAGTTCCGACTTCCCAACTAACACCGGGGAGCTGTTTTTT	CASSSDFPTNTGELFF
TRBV15	NA	TRBJ2-2	few	TGTGCCACCAGTTATCCGGGGGACACCGGGGAGCTGTTTTTT	CATSYPGDTGELFF
TRBV6-5	NA	TRBJ2-2	NA	TGTGCCAGCAGGGTTGGAGGGGGGGACACCGGGGAGCTGTTTTTT	CASRVGGGDTGELFF
TRBV7-2	NA	TRBJ1-5	NA	TGTGCCAGCAGCCTCAAACAGGGTCCTCAGCCCCAGCATTTT	CASSLKQGPQPQHF
TRBV9	NA	TRBJ2-2	NA	TGTGCCAGCAGCGTAGACTCAACGAACACCGGGGAGCTGTTTTTT	CASSVDSTNTGELFF
TRBV4-1	TRBD1	TRBJ2-1	few	TGCGCCAGCAGCCAAGGGGGACAGGGGTGGAATGAGCAGTTCTTC	CASSQGGQGWNEQFF
TRBV28	NA	TRBJ1-5	NA	TGTGCCAGCGACGACAGGAGATTTCAGCCCCAGCATTTT	CASDDRRFQPQHF
TRBV4-1	NA	TRBJ1-2	NA	TGCGCCAGCAGCCAAGATGCGGTTATTGTAGCTAACTATGGCTACACCTTC	CASSQDAVIVANYGYTF
TRBV4-3	TRBD1	TRBJ2-7	once	TGCGCCAGCAGCCCTGGACAGGGTAACTCCTACGAGCAGTACTTC	CASSPGQGNSYEQYF
TRBV7-2	NA	TRBJ1-2	NA	TGTGCCAGCAGCTTAGGGCCTGGGGTGGCCTATGGCTACACCTTC	CASSLGPGVAYGYTF
TRBV28	NA	TRBJ2-2	NA	TGTGCCAGCAGTCCTAAGGTTTCCGGGGAGCTGTTTTTT	CASSPKVSGELFF
TRBV19	NA	TRBJ1-5	NA	TGTGCCAGTACCCCTTGGGCAGGTGGGGGGAATGGCAATCAGCCCCAGCATTTT	CASTPWAGGGNGNQPQHF
TRBV5-4	NA	TRBJ1-5	NA	TGTGCCAGCAGCCTACAAGGCAATCAGCCCCAGCATTTT	CASSLQGNQPQHF
TRBV30	NA	TRBJ1-4	NA	TGTGCCTGGAGTGTAGCAGGGGTTAGAAGAACTAATGAAAAACTGTTTTTT	CAWSVAGVRRTNEKLFF
TRBV24-1	NA	TRBJ1-3	NA	TGTGCCACCAGTGACGGGACGACCTCTGGAAACACCATATATTTT	CATSDGTTSGNTIYF
TRBV3-1/TRBV3-2	NA	TRBJ2-1	NA	TGTGCCAGCAGCCCACACACGGACAGACCAGAGCAGTTCTTC	CASSPHTDRPEQFF
TRBV5-1	NA	TRBJ2-5	NA	TGCGCCAGCAGCTTGGCCCATGCGACTCAAGAGACCCAGTACTTC	CASSLAHATQETQYF
TRBV19	TRBD1	TRBJ1-1	NA	TGTGCCAGTAGTATCCCCTCAGGGGGCGCGGCTGGCACTGAAGCTTTCTTT	CASSIPSGGAAGTEAFF
TRBV3-1/TRBV3-2	TRBD1	TRBJ2-7	NA	TGTGCCAGCAGCCCCGGCTTTAGTAGGGGGCACCACGAGCAGTACTTC	CASSPGFSRGHHEQYF
TRBV19	NA	TRBJ2-3	NA	TGTGCCAGTAGCCTCCGGGACTCTAGCACAGATACGCAGTATTTT	CASSLRDSSTDTQYF
TRBV25-1	TRBD1	TRBJ2-5	NA	TGTGCCAGCAGTGGGACAGGGATAGAGACCCAGTACTTC	CASSGTGIETQYF
TRBV6-5	NA	TRBJ2-2	NA	TGTGCCAGCAGTTCGGGACGGCAGAACACCGGGGAGCTGTTTTTT	CASSSGRQNTGELFF